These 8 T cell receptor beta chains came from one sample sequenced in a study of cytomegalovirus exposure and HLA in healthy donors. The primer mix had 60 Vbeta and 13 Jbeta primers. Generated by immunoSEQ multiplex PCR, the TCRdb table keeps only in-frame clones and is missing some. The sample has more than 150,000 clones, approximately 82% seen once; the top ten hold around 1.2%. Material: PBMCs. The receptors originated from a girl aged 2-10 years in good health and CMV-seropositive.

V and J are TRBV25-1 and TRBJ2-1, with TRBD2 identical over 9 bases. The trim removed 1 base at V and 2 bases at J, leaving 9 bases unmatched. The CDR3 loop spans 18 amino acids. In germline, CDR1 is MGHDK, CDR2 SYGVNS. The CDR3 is CASSEWASGMQAYNEQFF. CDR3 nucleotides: TGTGCCAGCAGTGAATGGGCTAGCGGGATGCAAGCCTACAATGAGCAGTTCTTC.

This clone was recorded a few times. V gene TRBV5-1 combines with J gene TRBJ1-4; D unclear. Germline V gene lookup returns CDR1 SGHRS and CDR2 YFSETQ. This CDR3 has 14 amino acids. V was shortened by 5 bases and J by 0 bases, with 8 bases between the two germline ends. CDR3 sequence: CASRLDTTNEKLFF. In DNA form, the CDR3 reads TGCGCCAGCAGACTCGACACAACTAATGAAAAACTGTTTTTT.

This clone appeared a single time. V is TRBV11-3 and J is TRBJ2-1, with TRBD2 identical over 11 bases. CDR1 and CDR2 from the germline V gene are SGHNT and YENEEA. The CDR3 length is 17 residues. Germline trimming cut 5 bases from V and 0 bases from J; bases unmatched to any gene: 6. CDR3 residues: CASSPRTSGYSYNEQFF. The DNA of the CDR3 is TGTGCCAGCAGCCCACGGACTAGCGGGTACTCCTACAATGAGCAGTTCTTC.

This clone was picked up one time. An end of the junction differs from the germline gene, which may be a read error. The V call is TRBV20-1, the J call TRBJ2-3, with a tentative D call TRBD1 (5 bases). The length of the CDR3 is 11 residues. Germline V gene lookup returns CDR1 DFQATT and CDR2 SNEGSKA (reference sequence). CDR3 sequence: CEISGDRARRF. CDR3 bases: TGCGAAATCTCCGGTGACAGAGCCCGGCGGTTT.

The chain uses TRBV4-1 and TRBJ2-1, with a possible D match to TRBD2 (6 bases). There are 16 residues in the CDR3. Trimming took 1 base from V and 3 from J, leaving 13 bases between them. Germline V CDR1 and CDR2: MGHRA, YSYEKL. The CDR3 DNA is TGCGCCAGCAGCCAAGTCGGGGACTCAAGCTACAATGAGCAGTTCTTC. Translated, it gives CASSQVGDSSYNEQFF.

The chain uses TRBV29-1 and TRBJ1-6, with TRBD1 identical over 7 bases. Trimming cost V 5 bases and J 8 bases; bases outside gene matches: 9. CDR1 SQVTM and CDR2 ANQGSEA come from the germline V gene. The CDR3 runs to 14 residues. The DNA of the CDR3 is TGCAGCGTTAGGGGACAGCGGAGGGATTCACCCCTCCACTTT. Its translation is CSVRGQRRDSPLHF.

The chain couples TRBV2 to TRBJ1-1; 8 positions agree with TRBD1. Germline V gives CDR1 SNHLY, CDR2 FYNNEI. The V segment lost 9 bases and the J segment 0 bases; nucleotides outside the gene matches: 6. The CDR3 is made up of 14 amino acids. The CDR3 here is CARPGGGLNTEAFF. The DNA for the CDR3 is TGTGCCAGACCAGGGGGCGGCCTGAACACTGAAGCTTTCTTT.

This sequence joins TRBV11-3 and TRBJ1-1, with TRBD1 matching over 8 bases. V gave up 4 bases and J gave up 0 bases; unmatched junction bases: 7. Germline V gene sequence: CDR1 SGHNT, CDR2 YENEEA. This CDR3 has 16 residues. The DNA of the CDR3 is TGTGCCAGCAGCTCGCAGGGGGCATCCATGAACACTGAAGCTTTCTTT. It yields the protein CASSSQGASMNTEAFF.